This T cell receptor beta chain was captured by sequencing in a study of response to subunit inactivated influenza vaccine. General study results and limits: It was suggested by the authors that few new T cells are recruited by each seasonal influenza vaccination.

Germline CDR1 and CDR2: MNHEY and SMNVEV (reference sequence). CDR3 length: 16 amino acids. The germline V and J ends were trimmed by 6 bases and 3 bases, with 18 bases remaining between them. This clonotype has more than one count but fewer than ten. Its target is not known. In TCRdb, the RT-PCR reads were re-called with MiXCR into one record per CDR3 protein. The repertoire has 560,000 or so distinct CDR3 sequences, approximately 7.6% of them found once; the top ten carry 13%. The source material was PBMCs from blood, sampled about 24 months after vaccination. This chain connects TRBV27 to TRBJ2-1; TRBD1 might be the D (6 bases). The TCR sequence derives from a man aged 50-75 years who received an inactivated influenza vaccine. Here the CDR3 reads CASRQYRGGRYNEQFF. For the CDR3, the DNA is TGTGCCAGCAGACAATACCGAGGGGGTCGCTACAATGAGCAGTTCTTC.